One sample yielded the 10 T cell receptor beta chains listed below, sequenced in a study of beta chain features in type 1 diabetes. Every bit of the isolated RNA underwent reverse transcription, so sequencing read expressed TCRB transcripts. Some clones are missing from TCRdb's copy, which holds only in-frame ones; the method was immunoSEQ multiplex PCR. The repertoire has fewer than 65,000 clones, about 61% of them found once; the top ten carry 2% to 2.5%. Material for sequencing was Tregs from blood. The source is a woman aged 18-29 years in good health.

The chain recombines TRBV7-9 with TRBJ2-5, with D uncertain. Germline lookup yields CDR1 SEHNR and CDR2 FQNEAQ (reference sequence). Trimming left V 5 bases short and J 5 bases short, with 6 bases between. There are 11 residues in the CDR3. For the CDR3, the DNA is TGTGCCAGCAGCGCCGCGGAGACCCAGTACTTC. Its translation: CASSAAETQYF.

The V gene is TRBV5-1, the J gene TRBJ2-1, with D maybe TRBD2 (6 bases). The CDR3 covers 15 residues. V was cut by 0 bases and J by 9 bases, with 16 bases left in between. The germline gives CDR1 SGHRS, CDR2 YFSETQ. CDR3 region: CASSLGDGRRAEQFF. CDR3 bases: TGCGCCAGCAGCTTGGGAGACGGGAGAAGGGCTGAGCAGTTCTTC.

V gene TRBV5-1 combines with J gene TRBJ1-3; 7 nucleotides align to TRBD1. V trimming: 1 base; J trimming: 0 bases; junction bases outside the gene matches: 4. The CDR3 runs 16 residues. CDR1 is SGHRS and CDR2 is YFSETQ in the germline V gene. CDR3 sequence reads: CASSLTTGVSGNTIYF. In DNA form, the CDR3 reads TGCGCCAGCAGCTTGACAACAGGGGTCTCTGGAAACACCATATATTTT.

CDR3 amino acids: CASSLQGIAGYTF. For the CDR3, the DNA is TGTGCCAGCAGCTTACAGGGAATTGCTGGCTACACCTTC. The chain links TRBV7-9 to TRBJ1-2; weak D call: TRBD1 (5 bases). The CDR3 totals 13 residues. Germline V CDR1 and CDR2: SEHNR, FQNEAQ (reference sequence). Between the trimmed V and J ends, which lost 2 bases and 7 bases, there was a span of 11 bases.

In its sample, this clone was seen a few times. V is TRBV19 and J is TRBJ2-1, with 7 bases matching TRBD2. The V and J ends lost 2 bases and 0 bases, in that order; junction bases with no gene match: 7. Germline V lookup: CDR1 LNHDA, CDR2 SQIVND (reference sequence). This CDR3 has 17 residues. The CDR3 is CASSIPALAFSYNEQFF. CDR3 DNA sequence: TGTGCCAGTAGTATACCCGCACTAGCGTTCTCCTACAATGAGCAGTTCTTC. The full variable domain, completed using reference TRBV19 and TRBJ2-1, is DGGITQSPKYLFRKEGQNVTLSCEQNLNHDAMYWYRQDPGQGLRLIYYSQIVNDFQKGDIAEGYSVSREKKESFPLTVTSAQKNPTAFYLCASSIPALAFSYNEQFFGPGTRLTVL.

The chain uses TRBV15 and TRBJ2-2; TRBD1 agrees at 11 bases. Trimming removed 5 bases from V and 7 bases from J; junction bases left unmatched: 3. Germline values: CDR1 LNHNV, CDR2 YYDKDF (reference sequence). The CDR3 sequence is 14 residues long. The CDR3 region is CATSPDRGRGELFF. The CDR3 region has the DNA TGTGCCACCAGCCCGGACAGGGGGCGCGGGGAGCTGTTTTTT.

The CDR3 spells CASSTRTGLTYEQYF. CDR3 nucleotide sequence: TGCGCCAGCAGCACCCGGACAGGGCTCACCTACGAGCAGTACTTC. The chain uses TRBV5-1 and TRBJ2-7; 8 bases align to TRBD1. After removal of 4 bases from V and 2 bases from J, the junction contained 8 bases not matched to a gene. This CDR3 comprises 15 residues. Germline CDR1 reads SGHRS; CDR2 reads YFSETQ. Supplemented by reference TRBV5-1 and TRBJ2-7, the full variable domain reads KAGVTQTPRYLIKTRGQQVTLSCSPISGHRSVSWYQQTPGQGLQFLFEYFSETQRNKGNFPGRFSGRQFSNSRSEMNVSTLELGDSALYLCASSTRTGLTYEQYFGPGTRLTVT.

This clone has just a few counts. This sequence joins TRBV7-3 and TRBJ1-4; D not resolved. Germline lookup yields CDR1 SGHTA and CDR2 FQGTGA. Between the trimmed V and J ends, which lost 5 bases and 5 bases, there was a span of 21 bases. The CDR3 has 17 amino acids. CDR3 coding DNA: TGTGCCAGCAGCCCAGGCTTGTTTGTGCCTCAGAATGAAAAACTGTTTTTT. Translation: CASSPGLFVPQNEKLFF.

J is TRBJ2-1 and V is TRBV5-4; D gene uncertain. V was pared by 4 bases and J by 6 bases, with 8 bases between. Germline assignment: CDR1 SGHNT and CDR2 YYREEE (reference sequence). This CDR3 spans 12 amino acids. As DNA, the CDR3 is TGTGCCAGCAGCCCCCGGAGCAATGAGCAGTTCTTC. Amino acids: CASSPRSNEQFF.

The CDR3 here is CASSPPVDYEQYF. The CDR3 DNA reads TGTGCCAGCTCACCACCGGTAGACTACGAGCAGTACTTC. The rearrangement links TRBV18 to TRBJ2-7; D unclear. The V end was cut by 0 bases, the J end by 3 bases, with 6 bases between. CDR1 and CDR2 from the germline V gene are KGHSH and LQKENI. This CDR3 comprises 13 residues.